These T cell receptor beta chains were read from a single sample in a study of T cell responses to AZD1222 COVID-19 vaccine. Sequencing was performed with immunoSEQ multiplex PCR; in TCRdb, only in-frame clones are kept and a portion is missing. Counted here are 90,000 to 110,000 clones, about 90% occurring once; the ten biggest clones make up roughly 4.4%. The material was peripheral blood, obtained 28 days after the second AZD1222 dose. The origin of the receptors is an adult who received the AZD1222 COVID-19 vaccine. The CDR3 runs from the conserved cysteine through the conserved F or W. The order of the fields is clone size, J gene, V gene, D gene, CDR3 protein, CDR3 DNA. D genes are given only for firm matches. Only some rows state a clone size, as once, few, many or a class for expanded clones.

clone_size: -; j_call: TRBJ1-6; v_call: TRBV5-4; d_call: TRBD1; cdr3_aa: CASSRGKGTGNSPLHF; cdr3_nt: TGTGCCAGCAGCCGGGGGAAGGGGACAGGCAATTCACCCCTCCACTTT
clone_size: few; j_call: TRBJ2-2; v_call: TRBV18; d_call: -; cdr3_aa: CASSHRRGVRGTGELFF; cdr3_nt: TGTGCCAGCTCACATCGGCGGGGAGTAAGGGGCACCGGGGAGCTGTTTTTT
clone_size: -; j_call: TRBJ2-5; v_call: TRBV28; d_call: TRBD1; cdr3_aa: CASRSGQGLQETQYF; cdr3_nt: TGTGCCAGCAGGTCGGGACAGGGGCTCCAAGAGACCCAGTACTTC
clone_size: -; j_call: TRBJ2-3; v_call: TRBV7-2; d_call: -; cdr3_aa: CASSGGGALSTDTQYF; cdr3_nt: TGTGCCAGCAGCGGGGGTGGGGCCCTTAGCACAGATACGCAGTATTTT
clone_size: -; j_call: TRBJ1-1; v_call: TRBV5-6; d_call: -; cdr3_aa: CASSFPGFTEAFF; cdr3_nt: TGTGCCAGCAGCTTTCCAGGGTTCACTGAAGCTTTCTTT
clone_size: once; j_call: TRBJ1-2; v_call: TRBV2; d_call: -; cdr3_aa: CASSGTAYGYTF; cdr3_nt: TGTGCCAGCAGTGGGACGGCCTATGGCTACACCTTC
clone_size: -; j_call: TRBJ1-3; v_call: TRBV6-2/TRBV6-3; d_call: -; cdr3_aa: CASSSVRSGNTIYF; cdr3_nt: TGTGCCAGCAGTTCGGTACGCTCTGGAAACACCATATATTTT
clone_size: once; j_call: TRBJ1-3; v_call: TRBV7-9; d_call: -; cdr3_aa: CASRPQGFGNTIYF; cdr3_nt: TGTGCCAGCAGACCCCAGGGTTTTGGAAACACCATATATTTT
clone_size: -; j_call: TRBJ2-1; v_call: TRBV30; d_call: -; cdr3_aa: CAWTRSRDNEQFF; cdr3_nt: TGTGCCTGGACAAGGTCCCGGGACAATGAGCAGTTCTTC
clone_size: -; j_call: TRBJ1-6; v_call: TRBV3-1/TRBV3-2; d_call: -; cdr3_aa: CASATTGESPLHF; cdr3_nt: TGTGCCAGCGCCACGACAGGAGAGTCACCCCTCCACTTT
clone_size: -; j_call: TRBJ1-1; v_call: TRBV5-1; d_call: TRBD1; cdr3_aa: CASQRQGAGTEAFF; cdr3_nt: TGCGCCAGCCAACGACAGGGGGCGGGTACTGAAGCTTTCTTT
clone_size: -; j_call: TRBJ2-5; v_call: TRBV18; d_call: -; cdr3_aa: CASSPFIVGGQETQYF; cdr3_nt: TGTGCCAGCTCACCATTTATCGTAGGGGGACAAGAGACCCAGTACTTC
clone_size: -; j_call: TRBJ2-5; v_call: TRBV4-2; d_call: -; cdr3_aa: CASSQEGAGQQETQYF; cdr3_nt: TGTGCCAGCAGCCAAGAAGGAGCGGGACAGCAAGAGACCCAGTACTTC
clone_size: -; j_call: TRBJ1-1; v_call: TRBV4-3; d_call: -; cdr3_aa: CASSQLPGSEAFF; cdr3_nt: TGCGCCAGCAGCCAACTCCCCGGGAGTGAAGCTTTCTTT
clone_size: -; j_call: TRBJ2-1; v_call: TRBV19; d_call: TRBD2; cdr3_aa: CASSMSRGTSGVGSYNEQFF; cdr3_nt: TGTGCCAGTAGTATGAGTAGGGGGACTAGCGGGGTGGGCTCCTACAATGAGCAGTTCTTC
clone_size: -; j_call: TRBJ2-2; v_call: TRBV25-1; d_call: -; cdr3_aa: CASRDSSDTGELFF; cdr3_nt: TGTGCCAGCAGGGACAGCTCGGACACCGGGGAGCTGTTTTTT
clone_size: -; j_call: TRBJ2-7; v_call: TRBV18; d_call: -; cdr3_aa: CASSQDSLSYEQYF; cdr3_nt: TGTGCCAGCTCCCAAGACAGCTTATCCTACGAGCAGTACTTC
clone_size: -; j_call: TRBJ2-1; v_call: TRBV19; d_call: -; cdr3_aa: CASSIGIYNEQFF; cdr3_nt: TGTGCCAGTAGTATAGGGATCTACAATGAGCAGTTCTTC
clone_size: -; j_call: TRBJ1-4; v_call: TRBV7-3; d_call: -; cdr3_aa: CASSPRSDEGGGEKLFF; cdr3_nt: TGTGCCAGCAGCCCAAGGTCTGACGAGGGTGGAGGCGAAAAACTGTTTTTT
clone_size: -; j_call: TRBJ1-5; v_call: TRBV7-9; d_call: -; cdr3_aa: CASSLGAGLGQPQHF; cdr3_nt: TGTGCCAGCAGCTTAGGAGCAGGGCTTGGACAGCCCCAGCATTTT
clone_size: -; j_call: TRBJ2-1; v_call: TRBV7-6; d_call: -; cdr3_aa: CASSLEGRGRSSYNEQFF; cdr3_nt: TGTGCCAGCAGCTTAGAGGGTCGGGGGCGTAGCTCCTACAATGAGCAGTTCTTC
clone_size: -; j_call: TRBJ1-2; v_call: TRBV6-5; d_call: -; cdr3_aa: CASSYSGQAHGYTF; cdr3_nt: TGTGCCAGCAGTTACTCGGGACAAGCCCATGGCTACACCTTC
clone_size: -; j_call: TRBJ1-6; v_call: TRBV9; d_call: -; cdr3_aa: CASSVSYSPLHF; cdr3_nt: TGTGCCAGCAGCGTTTCCTATTCACCCCTCCACTTT